Detailed here is one T cell receptor beta chain. Its antigen is not known. These data originate in a study of blood T cells in healthy people across ages. Turning to the study itself: Roughly one uniquely barcoded beta molecule per two T cells was captured.

Whole-study results and caveats: Roughly linear declines in TCR beta diversity per million T cells occurred with age. Naive CD4+ cells and diversity were both higher in long-lived donors than in aged donors.

Germline V gives CDR1 LGHDT, CDR2 YNNKEL (reference sequence). The CDR3 covers 13 residues. It was with a sample-barcoded 5' primer and a J-beta primer mix that a second PCR of roughly 7 to 12 cycles was run. A 12-random-nucleotide template-switch adaptor tagged each cDNA molecule. TCRdb processed the 5' RACE reads anew with MiXCR; each CDR3 protein has one entry. The sample has about 1.4 million distinct CDR3 sequences; around 59% are singletons. V and J are TRBV3-1 and TRBJ2-5, with a tentative D call TRBD2 (5 bases). The end of the DNA aligns better with TRBJ2-7, so the J call may be wrong. The receptor's source is a man between 18 and 29 years old in good health. Sequencing was carried out using blood. The CDR3 region is CASSQSRDREQYF. In DNA, the CDR3 is TGTGCCAGCAGCCAATCGAGGGATCGCGAGCAGTACTTC.